Shown below are 28 T cell receptor beta chains from a single sample sequenced in a study of blood T cell repertoires in COVID-19. Clones were read by immunoSEQ multiplex PCR, and TCRdb kept only the in-frame ones, dropping some. Of roughly 200,000 clones listed, about 82% are singletons. What was sequenced was PBMCs or T cells enriched from blood (not recorded which). These TCRs come from a man aged 40-50 years with acute COVID-19.

This rearrangement joins TRBV5-1 to TRBJ2-7; a possible D gene is TRBD1 (6 bases). The germline CDR1 and CDR2 sequences are SGHRS and YFSETQ. Trimming shortened V by 0 bases and J by 6 bases, and 16 bases separated the two germline ends. The CDR3 is 15 residues long. CDR3 bases: TGCGCCAGCAGCTTGGTAACAGGGAAGTACTCCGAGCAGTACTTC. It translates to CASSLVTGKYSEQYF.

The chain couples TRBV5-1 to TRBJ1-1, with 7 bases lining up with TRBD1. CDR3 size: 14 residues. With V trimmed by 0 bases and J by 5 bases, 4 bases remained unmatched. Germline V gene lookup returns CDR1 SGHRS and CDR2 YFSETQ. The CDR3 loop is CASSLDRGWTEAFF. The CDR3 DNA is TGCGCCAGCAGCTTGGACAGGGGTTGGACTGAAGCTTTCTTT. The full variable domain, its missing parts supplied by reference TRBV5-1 and TRBJ1-1, is KAGVTQTPRYLIKTRGQQVTLSCSPISGHRSVSWYQQTPGQGLQFLFEYFSETQRNKGNFPGRFSGRQFSNSRSEMNVSTLELGDSALYLCASSLDRGWTEAFFGQGTRLTVV.

The CDR3 nucleotides read TGTGCCTGGAGTCCCCCGACTAGCAATGAGCAGTTCTTC. This gives the protein CAWSPPTSNEQFF. V gene TRBV30 combines with J gene TRBJ2-1; D might be TRBD2 (6 bases). The CDR3 is 13 residues long. Trimming removed 2 bases from V and 6 bases from J, with 11 bases in between. Germline loops: CDR1 GTSNPN, CDR2 SVGIG (reference sequence).

This clone was seen only a few times. This chain joins TRBV19 and TRBJ2-2, with 9 bases that match TRBD2. This CDR3 spans 18 amino acids. Germline loops: CDR1 LNHDA, CDR2 SQIVND (reference sequence). Germline trimming cut 6 bases from V and 3 bases from J; bases unmatched to any gene: 14. The CDR3 is CASSPRSGGREHTGELFF. DNA of the CDR3: TGTGCCAGTAGCCCTCGGAGCGGCGGGAGGGAACACACCGGGGAGCTGTTTTTT.

The gene calls are TRBV7-2 and TRBJ2-7, with 10 bases lining up with TRBD2. The CDR3 is 15 residues long. V shed 5 bases, J shed 4 bases, and the junction held 8 bases outside the gene matches. Per the germline V gene, CDR1 is SGHTA and CDR2 is FQGNSA. CDR3 in amino acids: CASSPRGSGRYEQYF. In nucleotides, the CDR3 is TGTGCCAGCAGCCCCCGGGGTAGCGGGAGGTACGAGCAGTACTTC.

The chain employs TRBV5-4 and TRBJ2-1; 11 nucleotides agree with TRBD2. V gave up 4 bases and J gave up 6 bases; unmatched junction bases: 3. In germline, CDR1 is SGHNT, CDR2 YYREEE (reference sequence). The CDR3 consists of 14 residues. The CDR3 DNA sequence: TGTGCCAGCAGCGAAACTAGCGGGAGCAATGAGCAGTTCTTC. Its translation: CASSETSGSNEQFF.

V usage is TRBV6-4 and J usage is TRBJ1-6; 7 positions agree with TRBD1. The length of the CDR3 is 14 residues. The germline CDR1 and CDR2 sequences are MRHNA and SNTAGT. V lost 6 bases, J lost 8 bases, and 7 bases stayed unmatched. This CDR3 reads CASSMTGLDSPLHF. CDR3 in DNA: TGTGCCAGCAGCATGACAGGGTTGGATTCACCCCTCCACTTT.

The V and J genes are TRBV5-1 and TRBJ1-2; 8 bases line up with TRBD1. Trimming removed 3 bases from V and 2 bases from J; junction bases left unmatched: 3. The V gene's germline CDR1 is SGHRS and CDR2 YFSETQ. This CDR3 is 14 amino acids long. The CDR3 spells CASSSHRGNYGYTF. In DNA, the CDR3 is TGCGCCAGCAGCTCCCACAGGGGGAACTATGGCTACACCTTC.

This clone was observed a single time. The chain employs TRBV2 and TRBJ1-2; 7 nucleotides line up with TRBD1. J lost 5 bases, V lost 6 bases, and 12 bases had no gene match. Per the germline V gene, CDR1 is SNHLY and CDR2 is FYNNEI. This CDR3 comprises 15 residues. CDR3 residues: CASRVDRDPLYGYTF. CDR3 in DNA: TGTGCCAGCAGGGTCGACAGGGACCCCTTATATGGCTACACCTTC.

The chain employs TRBV5-4 and TRBJ2-1, with 12 bases aligning to TRBD2. The CDR3 is 17 amino acids. Germline assignment: CDR1 SGHNT and CDR2 YYREEE (reference sequence). V lost 0 bases, J lost 5 bases, and 6 bases stayed unmatched. The CDR3 region has the DNA TGTGCCAGCAGCTTGGCCCTAGCGGGAGGGCCGGACAATGAGCAGTTCTTC. This translates into CASSLALAGGPDNEQFF.

This chain links TRBV5-1 with TRBJ1-1; 7 bases line up with TRBD1. The V and J ends lost 2 bases and 4 bases, in that order; junction bases with no gene match: 5. Looked up from germline, CDR1 is SGHRS and CDR2 is YFSETQ. This CDR3 contains 14 residues. The CDR3 DNA reads as TGCGCCAGCAGCTTACAGGGGCTGGCCACTGAAGCTTTCTTT. It encodes CASSLQGLATEAFF. Full variable domain (remainder filled in from reference TRBV5-1 and TRBJ1-1): KAGVTQTPRYLIKTRGQQVTLSCSPISGHRSVSWYQQTPGQGLQFLFEYFSETQRNKGNFPGRFSGRQFSNSRSEMNVSTLELGDSALYLCASSLQGLATEAFFGQGTRLTVV.

The sample holds one count of this clone. This sequence joins TRBV27 and TRBJ2-4, with 8 bases identical to TRBD1. V lost 8 bases, J lost 8 bases, and 8 bases stayed unmatched. The CDR3 is 13 amino acids. Germline CDR1 is MNHEY and CDR2 is SMNVEV (reference sequence). The CDR3 is CASSRTGFDIQYF. CDR3 sequence (DNA): TGTGCCAGCTCGAGGACAGGGTTTGACATTCAGTACTTC.

The chain employs TRBV19 and TRBJ2-1; 11 bases are shared with TRBD2. The CDR3 contains 15 residues. Per the germline V gene, CDR1 is LNHDA and CDR2 is SQIVND (reference sequence). The J segment lost 6 bases and the V segment lost 5 bases, leaving 6 bases of the junction unmatched. CDR3 protein: CASSSVAGGSNEQFF. The CDR3 bases are TGTGCCAGTAGTTCTGTAGCGGGAGGGTCCAATGAGCAGTTCTTC.

V and J are TRBV28 and TRBJ1-1; D possibly corresponds to TRBD1 (6 bases). Trimming pared 5 bases from V and 5 bases from J, leaving 12 bases between. The CDR3 contains 13 residues. In germline, CDR1 is MDHEN, CDR2 SYDVKM. The CDR3 is CASSLGTRTEAFF. The DNA for the CDR3 is TGTGCCAGCAGTCTGGGGACACGGACTGAAGCTTTCTTT.

The chain carries TRBV7-9 and TRBJ1-5, with unresolved D. CDR1 and CDR2 (germline): SEHNR, FQNEAQ (reference sequence). The CDR3 spans 13 residues. Trimming took off 5 bases at V and 7 bases at J, with 12 bases between the two ends. The CDR3 nucleotides read TGTGCCAGCAGCAGCGACGGCGGGCAGCCCCAGCATTTT. Amino acids: CASSSDGGQPQHF.

This sequence joins TRBV10-3 and TRBJ2-2; 7 bases line up with TRBD2. V dropped 6 bases and J dropped 3; count of bases not matched to a gene: 7. The CDR3 runs 15 residues. The V gene's germline CDR1 is ENHRY and CDR2 SYGVKD. The CDR3 DNA reads TGTGCCATCAGATCCGGACTAGGGGACACCGGGGAGCTGTTTTTT. Protein: CAIRSGLGDTGELFF.

V and J are TRBV6-5 and TRBJ2-1, with D possibly TRBD2 on 5 matching bases. The germline V gene has CDR1 MNHEY and CDR2 SVGAGI. The CDR3 is 15 residues long. Trimming shortened V by 7 bases and J by 0 bases, and 13 bases separated the two germline ends. The CDR3 region has the DNA TGTGCCAGCACGCTGAGGGAGAGCTCCTACAATGAGCAGTTCTTC. Its protein is CASTLRESSYNEQFF.

J is TRBJ1-1 and V is TRBV7-2, with TRBD1 identical over 12 bases. The CDR3 contains 17 residues. The V and J ends lost 1 base and 3 bases, in that order; junction bases with no gene match: 6. Germline V gives CDR1 SGHTA, CDR2 FQGNSA. This chain's CDR3 is CASSLVGQGASDTEAFF. CDR3 DNA sequence: TGTGCCAGCAGCTTAGTGGGACAGGGGGCGTCGGACACTGAAGCTTTCTTT. The whole variable domain, remainder taken from reference TRBV7-2 and TRBJ1-1, is GAGVSQSPSNKVTEKGKDVELRCDPISGHTALYWYRQSLGQGLEFLIYFQGNSAPDKSGLPSDRFSAERTGGSVSTLTIQRTQQEDSAVYLCASSLVGQGASDTEAFFGQGTRLTVV.

The chain couples TRBV5-1 to TRBJ2-7, with TRBD2 matching 9 bases. V was clipped by 5 bases and J by 6 bases; unmatched bases: 9. The CDR3 is 14 amino acids. Germline lookup yields CDR1 SGHRS and CDR2 YFSETQ. The DNA of the CDR3 is TGCGCCAGCAGTCCTTCCTTAGCGGGAGTCGAGCAGTACTTC. Translation: CASSPSLAGVEQYF.

V and J are TRBV5-1 and TRBJ2-7, with D perhaps TRBD2 (6 bases). The V gene lost 0 bases and the J gene lost 2 bases, with 12 bases spanning the gap. The V gene's germline CDR1 is SGHRS and CDR2 YFSETQ. This CDR3 comprises 15 residues. In DNA form, the CDR3 reads TGCGCCAGCAGCTTGGGAGGGACTGATACCTACGAGCAGTACTTC. Encoded protein: CASSLGGTDTYEQYF.

V usage is TRBV27 and J usage is TRBJ1-2; 7 bases match TRBD1. This CDR3 spans 14 amino acids. Trimming removed 10 bases from V and 7 bases from J; junction bases left unmatched: 15. The V gene's germline CDR1 is MNHEY and CDR2 SMNVEV (reference sequence). CDR3 nucleotide sequence: TGTGCCACCCAACGAGCCGACAGGGATGGTGGCTACACCTTC. Protein sequence: CATQRADRDGGYTF.

This rearrangement joins TRBV3-1 (or the pseudogene TRBV3-2) to TRBJ2-7; 8 bases match TRBD2. CDR1 and CDR2 from the germline V gene are LGHDT and YNNKEL (reference sequence). V dropped 0 bases and J dropped 6; count of bases not matched to a gene: 13. This CDR3 comprises 17 residues. Here the CDR3 DNA reads TGTGCCAGCAGCCAAGAAAGGGGTCGAGCGGGAGTGGGCGAGCAGTACTTC. Protein: CASSQERGRAGVGEQYF.

V usage is TRBV28 and J usage is TRBJ1-5; no clear D gene. V was cut by 7 bases and J by 2 bases, with 15 bases left in between. Looked up from germline, CDR1 is MDHEN and CDR2 is SYDVKM. The CDR3 length is 15 residues. The DNA for the CDR3 is TGTGCCAGCATCGATTCGGCGGGCCGCAATCAGCCCCAGCATTTT. Residues: CASIDSAGRNQPQHF. Using reference TRBV28 and TRBJ1-5 for the parts outside the CDR3, the full variable domain is DVKVTQSSRYLVKRTGEKVFLECVQDMDHENMFWYRQDPGLGLRLIYFSYDVKMKEKGDIPEGYSVSREKKERFSLILESASTNQTSMYLCASIDSAGRNQPQHFGDGTRLSIL.

This sequence joins TRBV5-1 and TRBJ2-5, with D perhaps TRBD1 (7 bases). The CDR3 consists of 13 residues. Germline CDR1 and CDR2: SGHRS and YFSETQ. The V end was cut by 4 bases, the J end by 2 bases, with 9 bases between. The CDR3 sequence is CASSQGGQETQYF. The CDR3 DNA sequence: TGCGCCAGCAGCCAGGGGGGACAAGAGACCCAGTACTTC.

This clone was seen a handful of times. The chain recombines TRBV5-1 with TRBJ2-1; 8 bases align to TRBD2. V shed 3 bases and J 8 bases; nucleotides not matched to a gene: 4. Germline CDR1 and CDR2: SGHRS and YFSETQ. The CDR3 runs 13 residues. The CDR3 bases are TGCGCCAGCAGCTGGGCGGGAGGCCATGAGCAGTTCTTC. This translates into CASSWAGGHEQFF.

The chain recombines TRBV7-2 with TRBJ1-1, with TRBD1 as a possible D gene (6 bases). With 5 bases removed from V and 7 bases from J, the gap between germline ends came to 20 bases. This CDR3 contains 15 residues. Looked up from germline, CDR1 is SGHTA and CDR2 is FQGNSA. CDR3 residues: CASSLQDRRNGEAFF. CDR3 nucleotides: TGTGCCAGCAGCCTTCAAGACAGGCGTAATGGTGAAGCTTTCTTT.

The CDR3 region is CASRGGNGPYEQYF. The CDR3 DNA sequence: TGTGCCAGCAGGGGCGGGAACGGCCCCTACGAGCAGTACTTC. V and J are TRBV27 and TRBJ2-7; tentatively, D is TRBD2 (6 bases). V gave up 6 bases and J gave up 2 bases, with 14 bases separating them. The CDR3 extends over 14 amino acids. Looked up from germline, CDR1 is MNHEY and CDR2 is SMNVEV (reference sequence).

V gene TRBV28 combines with J gene TRBJ2-7; D is possibly TRBD2 (7 bases). This CDR3 has 15 residues. Trimming stripped 4 bases from V and 6 bases from J, with 19 bases between. The V gene's germline CDR1 is MDHEN and CDR2 SYDVKM. Here the CDR3 reads CASSSAPGAGVEQYF. The CDR3 DNA reads TGTGCCAGCAGTTCGGCCCCAGGGGCGGGAGTCGAGCAGTACTTC.